The clone carrying this T cell receptor (beta chain) was counted between two and nine times. The antigen remains undetermined. The TCR library protocol attached unique molecular identifiers to the individual cDNA molecules. MiXCR, applied by TCRdb to the 5' RACE reads, yields one record per CDR3 protein. The sample has about 66,000 distinct CDR3 sequences, roughly 10% seen once. The CDR3 consists of 15 residues. Germline loops: CDR1 LGHNA, CDR2 YSLEER. Trimming cost V 0 bases and J 8 bases, with 14 bases left between them. This sample is drawn from a study of early T cells in non-severe SARS-CoV-2 infection. Overall study context: Bulk RNA taken from unsorted whole blood was sequenced, leaving chains unpaired. Study-wide results and caveats: The VDJdb matching leaned toward anti-spike CD8 responses and overlooked private and CD4 specificities.

The clonotype comes from an adult who was a healthcare worker with PCR-confirmed SARS-CoV-2 infection or an uninfected control (not recorded which). The chain uses TRBV4-3 and TRBJ2-4; a weak D match, TRBD2 (6 bases). Sequenced: whole blood. Written as DNA, the CDR3 is TGCGCCAGCAGCCAAGATGGACACCCGGGGGACATTCAGTACTTC. Translated, it gives CASSQDGHPGDIQYF.